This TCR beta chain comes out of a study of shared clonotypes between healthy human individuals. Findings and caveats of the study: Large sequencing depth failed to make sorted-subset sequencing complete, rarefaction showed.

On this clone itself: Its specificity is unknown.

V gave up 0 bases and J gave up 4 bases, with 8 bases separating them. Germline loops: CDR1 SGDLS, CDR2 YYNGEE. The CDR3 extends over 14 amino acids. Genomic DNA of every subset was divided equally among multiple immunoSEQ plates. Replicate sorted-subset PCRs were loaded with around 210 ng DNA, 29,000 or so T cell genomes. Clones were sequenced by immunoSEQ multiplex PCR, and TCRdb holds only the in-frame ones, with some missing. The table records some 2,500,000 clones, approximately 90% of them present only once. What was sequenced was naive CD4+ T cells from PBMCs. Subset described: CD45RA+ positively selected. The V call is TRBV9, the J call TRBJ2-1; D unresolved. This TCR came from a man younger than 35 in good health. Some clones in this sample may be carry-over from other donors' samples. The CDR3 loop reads CASSVAAFYNEQFF. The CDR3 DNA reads TGTGCCAGCAGCGTAGCAGCATTTTACAATGAGCAGTTCTTC. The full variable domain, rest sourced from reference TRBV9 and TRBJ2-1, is DSGVTQTPKHLITATGQRVTLRCSPRSGDLSVYWYQQSLDQGLQFLIQYYNGEERAKGNILERFSAQQFPDLHSELNLSSLELGDSALYFCASSVAAFYNEQFFGPGTRLTVL.